One sample yielded the 29 T cell receptor beta chains listed below, sequenced in a study of blood T cell repertoires in COVID-19 (dated by TCRdb to about 2020). The library was made by the immunoSEQ multiplex PCR assay. What TCRdb holds here is the immuneACCESS table cut down to in-frame rearrangements. Part of the clones is not present; checked against another copy, under half of the missing clones reflect an unresolved V gene, and the others are unexplained. This sample holds approximately 150,000 clones; 80% to 85% were observed only once. The ten most abundant clones make up roughly 10% of the sample. Sequences were obtained from peripheral blood. The receptor set was obtained from a man between 65 and 85 years old with active or convalescent COVID-19.

The chain recombines TRBV15 with TRBJ1-2, with D hard to call. Germline CDR1 and CDR2: LNHNV and YYDKDF (reference sequence). The CDR3 sequence is 12 residues long. Between the trimmed V and J ends, which lost 2 bases and 2 bases, there was a span of 3 bases. CDR3 sequence (DNA): TGTGCCACCAGCAGACCAAACTATGGCTACACCTTC. Its translation is CATSRPNYGYTF. Variable domain in full (rest from reference TRBV15 and TRBJ1-2): DAMVIQNPRYQVTQFGKPVTLSCSQTLNHNVMYWYQQKSSQAPKLLFHYYDKDFNNEADTPDNFQSRRPNTSFCFLDIRSPGLGDTAMYLCATSRPNYGYTFGSGTRLTVV.

The rearrangement links TRBV28 to TRBJ1-4; weak D call: TRBD1 (6 bases). Between the trimmed V and J ends, which lost 6 bases and 7 bases, there was a span of 18 bases. In germline, CDR1 is MDHEN, CDR2 SYDVKM. The CDR3 runs 15 residues. This chain's CDR3 is CASRNWGQGSEKLFF. The CDR3 DNA is TGTGCCAGCAGAAACTGGGGGCAGGGGTCTGAAAAACTGTTTTTT.

V usage is TRBV9 and J usage is TRBJ2-2, with 12 bases lining up with TRBD2. Germline V CDR1 and CDR2: SGDLS, YYNGEE. With V trimmed by 4 bases and J by 4 bases, 2 bases remained unmatched. The CDR3 sequence is 15 residues long. In DNA form, the CDR3 reads TGTGCCAGCAGCCCGACTAGCGGGAGCACCGGGGAGCTGTTTTTT. This codes for CASSPTSGSTGELFF.

The chain joins TRBV19 to TRBJ1-2; TRBD1 aligns across 8 bases. Germline loops: CDR1 LNHDA, CDR2 SQIVND (reference sequence). This CDR3 contains 13 residues. The trim removed 8 bases at V and 5 bases at J, leaving 7 bases unmatched. CDR3 sequence (DNA): TGTGCCAGTCGACAGGGGCCGGGGTATGGCTACACCTTC. It yields the protein CASRQGPGYGYTF.

This chain joins TRBV9 and TRBJ2-1; D is possibly TRBD2 (6 bases). This CDR3 contains 15 residues. V dropped 3 bases and J dropped 2 bases, with 12 bases sitting between them. Germline V CDR1 and CDR2: SGDLS, YYNGEE. This CDR3 reads CASSARDSTYNEQFF. The CDR3 DNA sequence: TGTGCCAGCAGCGCCCGGGACTCCACCTACAATGAGCAGTTCTTC.

The chain recombines TRBV7-6 with TRBJ2-1; 13 bases map to TRBD2. The trim removed 5 bases at V and 4 bases at J, leaving 5 bases unmatched. The length of the CDR3 is 16 residues. Germline loops: CDR1 SGHVS, CDR2 FNYEAQ. This chain's CDR3 is CASSRVGLAGYNEQFF. Written as DNA, the CDR3 is TGTGCCAGCAGCCGAGTGGGACTAGCGGGATACAATGAGCAGTTCTTC.

This chain connects TRBV7-9 to TRBJ1-2; 9 bases match TRBD1. Germline V gene data show CDR1 as SEHNR and CDR2 as FQNEAQ (reference sequence). This CDR3 has 15 residues. J gave up 4 bases and V 6 bases, and 9 bases lay outside the gene matches. The CDR3 region is CASRQGTGRAYGYTF. The CDR3 DNA reads as TGTGCCAGCAGACAAGGGACAGGGAGGGCCTATGGCTACACCTTC.

V is TRBV5-1 and J is TRBJ2-5; 12 bases line up with TRBD2. Trimming removed 4 bases from V and 4 bases from J; junction bases left unmatched: 2. The CDR3 runs 14 residues. Germline CDR1 reads SGHRS; CDR2 reads YFSETQ. The CDR3 reads CASSPTSGGETQYF. The CDR3 region has the DNA TGCGCCAGCAGCCCGACTAGCGGGGGAGAGACCCAGTACTTC.

The J gene is TRBJ2-2, the V gene TRBV18, with D unresolved. The length of the CDR3 is 17 residues. Trimming removed 0 bases from V and 0 bases from J, with 11 bases in between. Germline values: CDR1 KGHSH, CDR2 LQKENI. DNA for the CDR3: TGTGCCAGCTCACCACCGTGGAGTTCGACGAACACCGGGGAGCTGTTTTTT. Amino acid sequence: CASSPPWSSTNTGELFF.

This sequence joins TRBV7-2 and TRBJ2-2; tentative D call: TRBD1 (6 bases). The V gene's germline CDR1 is SGHTA and CDR2 FQGNSA. V dropped 1 base and J dropped 0 bases, with 12 bases sitting between them. This CDR3 is 17 amino acids long. The CDR3 DNA is TGTGCCAGCAGCTTAGTGACAGGCCTTCCGAACACCGGGGAGCTGTTTTTT. It specifies CASSLVTGLPNTGELFF.

The gene calls are TRBV28 and TRBJ1-2; 12 nucleotides line up with TRBD1. The length of the CDR3 is 13 residues. Trimming removed 4 bases from V and 8 bases from J; junction bases left unmatched: 2. CDR1 is MDHEN and CDR2 is SYDVKM in the germline V gene. CDR3 sequence reads: CASSWDRGRGYTF. The CDR3 DNA follows: TGTGCCAGCAGTTGGGACAGGGGGCGCGGCTACACCTTC.

The CDR3 DNA is TGTGCCAGTGACACCTCCTCTGGAAACACCATATATTTT. It codes for CASDTSSGNTIYF. The chain has TRBV6-5 and TRBJ1-3; D remains ambiguous. The CDR3 is 13 residues long. From germline, CDR1 is MNHEY and CDR2 SVGAGI. With 9 bases removed from V and 0 bases from J, the gap between germline ends came to 9 bases.

This clone was counted between two and nine times. The V and J genes are TRBV12-3 or TRBV12-4 and TRBJ2-5; D possibly corresponds to TRBD1 (6 bases). Trimming took 6 bases from V and 4 from J, leaving 12 bases between them. The CDR3 has 13 residues. The CDR3 sequence is CASRWTVGETQYF. As DNA, the CDR3 is TGTGCCAGCAGGTGGACAGTAGGAGAGACCCAGTACTTC.

The chain couples TRBV18 to TRBJ1-2, with D perhaps matching TRBD1 (5 bases). Germline-derived CDR1 and CDR2 are KGHSH and LQKENI. V was trimmed by 4 bases and J by 0 bases, leaving 12 bases between them. CDR3 length equals 15 residues. The DNA for the CDR3 is TGTGCCAGCTCACAGACAGAGACAGCTAACTATGGCTACACCTTC. It codes for CASSQTETANYGYTF.

This clone has a single count. This chain joins TRBV2 and TRBJ1-1; D unclear. The germline V gene has CDR1 SNHLY and CDR2 FYNNEI. V was clipped by 5 bases and J by 1 base, with 8 bases between them. The CDR3 is made up of 13 amino acids. Here the CDR3 DNA reads TGTGCCAGCAGTCAGGCCAGGAACACTGAAGCTTTCTTT. It codes for CASSQARNTEAFF.

The V gene is TRBV27, the J gene TRBJ2-3, with D possibly TRBD1 on 5 matching bases. This CDR3 contains 14 residues. Germline V CDR1 and CDR2: MNHEY, SMNVEV (reference sequence). With 7 bases removed from V and 0 bases from J, the gap between germline ends came to 11 bases. For the CDR3, the DNA is TGTGCCAGCACCTTGACAGCTAGCACAGATACGCAGTATTTT. Protein: CASTLTASTDTQYF.

This chain connects TRBV7-6 to TRBJ1-1; 7 bases match TRBD1. The CDR3 contains 14 residues. The trim removed 5 bases at V and 4 bases at J, leaving 7 bases unmatched. Germline lookup yields CDR1 SGHVS and CDR2 FNYEAQ. The CDR3 region is CASSTRQGGTEAFF. The CDR3 bases are TGTGCCAGCAGCACCCGACAGGGCGGCACTGAAGCTTTCTTT.

About this clone: At one of its ends the junction is not consistent with the germline gene, which may arise from a read error. V usage is TRBV6-6 and J usage is TRBJ2-7; no clear D gene. CDR1 MNHNY and CDR2 SVGAGI come from the germline V gene (reference sequence). This CDR3 contains 11 residues. For the CDR3, the DNA is TGTGCCAGCAGTTACTCGAGGATCAAGGATTTC. The encoded protein is CASSYSRIKDF.

The chain recombines TRBV9 with TRBJ2-7; 10 positions match TRBD1. Trimming took 2 bases from V and 4 from J; bases not matched to a gene: 3. Germline V CDR1 and CDR2: SGDLS, YYNGEE. The CDR3 extends over 14 amino acids. The CDR3 nucleotides are TGTGCCAGCAGCGTCGGGGACAGGGGATACGAGCAGTACTTC. Protein product: CASSVGDRGYEQYF.

V gene TRBV20-1 combines with J gene TRBJ1-6; a possible D gene is TRBD1 (5 bases). V lost 5 bases and J 15 bases, leaving 14 bases between the germline ends. CDR1 is DFQATT and CDR2 is SNEGSKA in the germline V gene (reference sequence). CDR3 length: 11 amino acids. DNA for the CDR3: TGCAGTGCTGAGGAGGGGTGGCTCCTCCACTTT. It translates to CSAEEGWLLHF.

The chain carries TRBV18 and TRBJ1-2, with 10 positions matching TRBD1. V gave up 3 bases and J gave up 3 bases; unmatched junction bases: 4. Germline assignment: CDR1 KGHSH and CDR2 LQKENI. The CDR3 is 15 amino acids. The CDR3 coding sequence is TGTGCCAGCTCACCGGGGGGGACAGGGGACTATGGCTACACCTTC. The encoded protein is CASSPGGTGDYGYTF.

The chain combines TRBV19 with TRBJ2-2, with 8 bases aligning to TRBD1. The CDR3 runs 15 residues. Germline V gene lookup returns CDR1 LNHDA and CDR2 SQIVND (reference sequence). V trimming: 9 bases; J trimming: 0 bases; junction bases outside the gene matches: 6. The CDR3 nucleotides are TGTGCCAGCCTACGGACAGGGACGAACACCGGGGAGCTGTTTTTT. Translation: CASLRTGTNTGELFF.

The chain joins TRBV7-9 to TRBJ2-7; 13 nucleotides agree with TRBD2. The ends lost 5 bases at V and 3 bases at J; junction bases unmatched: 7. The germline gives CDR1 SEHNR, CDR2 FQNEAQ (reference sequence). The CDR3 extends over 16 amino acids. This CDR3 is CASSPPGLAGSYEQYF. The CDR3 DNA sequence: TGTGCCAGCAGCCCCCCGGGACTAGCGGGGAGCTACGAGCAGTACTTC.

As to this clone: Other nucleotide sequences from this sample produce the same CDR3. The chain couples TRBV6-5 to TRBJ1-1; TRBD1 matches 7 bases. The CDR3 is 13 amino acids. V trimming: 6 bases; J trimming: 1 base; junction bases outside the gene matches: 2. Germline CDR1 MNHEY, CDR2 SVGAGI. The CDR3 nucleotides read TGTGCCAGCAGCTACAGGGGGAACACTGAAGCTTTCTTT. It specifies CASSYRGNTEAFF.

The rearrangement joins TRBV4-1 to TRBJ2-2; the match to TRBD1 covers 10 bases. CDR3 length: 18 amino acids. Germline trimming cut 4 bases from V and 4 bases from J; bases unmatched to any gene: 12. Germline-derived CDR1 and CDR2 are MGHRA and YSYEKL. This CDR3 reads CASSPSRGGQGVTGELFF. The DNA for the CDR3 is TGCGCCAGCAGCCCAAGTAGGGGTGGACAGGGGGTCACCGGGGAGCTGTTTTTT.

The V gene is TRBV18, the J gene TRBJ1-2; tentatively, D is TRBD1 (5 bases). This CDR3 comprises 15 residues. Germline loops: CDR1 KGHSH, CDR2 LQKENI. V was shortened by 8 bases and J by 0 bases, with 16 bases between the two germline ends. The DNA for the CDR3 is TGTGCCAGCGCCCAGGCAGGGCTCGCTAACTATGGCTACACCTTC. It translates to CASAQAGLANYGYTF.

The chain has TRBV5-8 and TRBJ2-2; a weak D match, TRBD2 (7 bases). The CDR3 loop spans 15 amino acids. The germline V and J ends were trimmed by 2 bases and 5 bases, with 13 bases remaining between them. Germline V gene data show CDR1 as SGHTS and CDR2 as YDEGEE. The CDR3 nucleotides are TGTGCCAGCAGCTTACGGGGGGCTTATACCGGGGAGCTGTTTTTT. It yields the protein CASSLRGAYTGELFF.

This clone was observed once. The rearrangement uses TRBV7-9 and TRBJ1-2; D may be TRBD1 (5 bases). The CDR3 runs 14 residues. Per germline, CDR1 SEHNR and CDR2 FQNEAQ (reference sequence). V was trimmed by 6 bases and J by 7 bases, leaving 18 bases between them. The CDR3 bases are TGTGCCAGCAGTCCAGGTGGGGCCCATGGTGGCTACACCTTC. It translates to CASSPGGAHGGYTF.

This chain joins TRBV7-8 and TRBJ1-4; 8 positions agree with TRBD1. The ends lost 3 bases at V and 5 bases at J; junction bases unmatched: 14. The CDR3 spans 18 residues. Looked up from germline, CDR1 is SGHVS and CDR2 is FQNEAQ. The CDR3 region is CASSLGRTGSVGNEKLFF. The CDR3 region has the DNA TGTGCCAGCAGCTTGGGGAGGACAGGGAGTGTTGGGAATGAAAAACTGTTTTTT.